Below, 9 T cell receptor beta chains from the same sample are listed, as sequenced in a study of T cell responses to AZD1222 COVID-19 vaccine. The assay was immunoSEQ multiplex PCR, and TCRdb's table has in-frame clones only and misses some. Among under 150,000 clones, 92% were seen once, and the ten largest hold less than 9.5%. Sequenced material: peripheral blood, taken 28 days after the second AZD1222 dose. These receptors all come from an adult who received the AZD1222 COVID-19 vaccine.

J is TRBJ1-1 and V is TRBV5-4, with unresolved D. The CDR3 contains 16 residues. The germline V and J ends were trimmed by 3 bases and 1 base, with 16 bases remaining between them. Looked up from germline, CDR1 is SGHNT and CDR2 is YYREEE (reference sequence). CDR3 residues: CASSSPPRAPNTEAFF. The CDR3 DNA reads TGTGCCAGCAGCTCCCCCCCGAGGGCACCGAACACTGAAGCTTTCTTT. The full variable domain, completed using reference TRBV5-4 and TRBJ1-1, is ETGVTQSPTHLIKTRGQQVTLRCSSQSGHNTVSWYQQALGQGPQFIFQYYREEENGRGNFPPRFSGLQFPNYSSELNVNALELDDSALYLCASSSPPRAPNTEAFFGQGTRLTVV.

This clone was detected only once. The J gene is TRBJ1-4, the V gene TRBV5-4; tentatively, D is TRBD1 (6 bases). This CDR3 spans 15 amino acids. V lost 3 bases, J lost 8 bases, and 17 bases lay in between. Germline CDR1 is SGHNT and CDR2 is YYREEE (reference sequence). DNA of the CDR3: TGTGCCAGCAGCTCCGCCGGGACACCGGCGGAAAAACTGTTTTTT. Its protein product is CASSSAGTPAEKLFF.

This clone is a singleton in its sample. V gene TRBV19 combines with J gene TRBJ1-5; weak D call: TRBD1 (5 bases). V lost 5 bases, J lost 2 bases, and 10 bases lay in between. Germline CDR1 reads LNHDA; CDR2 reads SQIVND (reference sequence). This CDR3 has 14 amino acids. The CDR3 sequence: CASSLAGGNQPQHF. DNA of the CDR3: TGTGCCAGTAGTCTCGCGGGGGGCAATCAGCCCCAGCATTTT.

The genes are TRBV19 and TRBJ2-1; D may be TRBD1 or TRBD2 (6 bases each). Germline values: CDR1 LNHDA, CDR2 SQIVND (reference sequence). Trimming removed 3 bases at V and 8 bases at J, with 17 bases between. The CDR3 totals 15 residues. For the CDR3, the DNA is TGTGCCAGTAGTATGGGTTCAGCCGGGGGCGATGAGCAGTTCTTC. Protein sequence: CASSMGSAGGDEQFF.

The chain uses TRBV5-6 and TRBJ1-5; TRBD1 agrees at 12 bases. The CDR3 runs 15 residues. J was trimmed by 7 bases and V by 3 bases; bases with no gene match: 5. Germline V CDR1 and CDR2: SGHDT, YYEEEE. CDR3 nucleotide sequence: TGTGCCAGCAGCTATGGGACAGGGGGCTCCCAGCCCCAGCATTTT. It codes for CASSYGTGGSQPQHF.

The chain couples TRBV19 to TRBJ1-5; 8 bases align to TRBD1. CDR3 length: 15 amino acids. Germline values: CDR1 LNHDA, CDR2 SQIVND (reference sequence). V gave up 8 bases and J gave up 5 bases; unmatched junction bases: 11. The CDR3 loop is CASLGADRGYQPQHF. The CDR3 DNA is TGTGCCAGTCTGGGGGCTGACAGGGGTTATCAGCCCCAGCATTTT.

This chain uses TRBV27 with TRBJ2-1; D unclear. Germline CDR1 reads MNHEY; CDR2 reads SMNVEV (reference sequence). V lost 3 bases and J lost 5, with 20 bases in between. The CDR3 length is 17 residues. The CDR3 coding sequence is TGTGCCAGCAGTTTGGCAACAAGGTCCGATGCTGACAATGAGCAGTTCTTC. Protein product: CASSLATRSDADNEQFF.

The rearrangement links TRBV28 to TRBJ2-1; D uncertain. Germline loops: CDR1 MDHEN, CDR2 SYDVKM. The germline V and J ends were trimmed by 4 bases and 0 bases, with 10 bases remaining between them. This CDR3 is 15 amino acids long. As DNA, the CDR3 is TGTGCCAGCAGTTCACCCACCGGCTCCTACAATGAGCAGTTCTTC. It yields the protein CASSSPTGSYNEQFF.

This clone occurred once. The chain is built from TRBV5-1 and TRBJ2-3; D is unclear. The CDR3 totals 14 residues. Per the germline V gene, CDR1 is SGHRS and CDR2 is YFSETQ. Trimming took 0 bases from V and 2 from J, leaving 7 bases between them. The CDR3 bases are TGCGCCAGCAGCTTGGTCCAGTTCACAGATACGCAGTATTTT. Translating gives CASSLVQFTDTQYF.